Below are 24 T cell receptor beta chains sequenced from a single sample in a study of T cells after yellow fever vaccination. TCRdb recomputed calls from the 5' RACE reads with MiXCR, one row per CDR3 protein. This sample carries some 320,000 distinct CDR3 sequences, 8.7% of them seen once, and the ten largest clones take roughly 17%. This material consisted of PBMCs, taken on the day of the first yellow fever vaccination. The receptors were gathered from a man younger than 35 who received the YFV17D yellow fever vaccine.

The J gene is TRBJ1-3, the V gene TRBV5-4; D remains unclear. Germline V CDR1 and CDR2: SGHNT, YYREEE (reference sequence). Trimming took off 2 bases at V and 7 bases at J, with 7 bases between the two ends. The CDR3 is 12 amino acids. CDR3 sequence: CASSFGGNTIYF. CDR3 coding DNA: TGTGCCAGCAGCTTCGGAGGGAACACCATATATTTT.

The sample holds many counts of this clonotype. The J gene is TRBJ2-5, the V gene TRBV5-1, with D unclear. Trimming cost V 8 bases and J 3 bases, with 8 bases left between them. Germline V CDR1 and CDR2: SGHRS, YFSETQ. This CDR3 comprises 11 residues. CDR3 sequence (DNA): TGCGCCAGTAGAGTCGAAGAGACCCAGTACTTC. This codes for CASRVEETQYF.

The genes are TRBV2 and TRBJ2-1; 9 nucleotides match TRBD2. V was pared by 5 bases and J by 4 bases, with 9 bases of the junction left unmatched. Germline CDR1 SNHLY, CDR2 FYNNEI. The CDR3 consists of 16 residues. This CDR3 is CASSSRRGGNYNEQFF. The CDR3 DNA follows: TGTGCCAGCAGTTCTCGGCGGGGGGGAAATTACAATGAGCAGTTCTTC.

This clonotype was seen repeatedly, ten times or more. The chain carries TRBV7-2 and TRBJ1-2; TRBD1 agrees at 9 bases. Germline CDR1 SGHTA, CDR2 FQGNSA. The V gene end was trimmed by 4 bases and the J gene end by 8 bases; junction bases not matched to a gene: 11. The CDR3 totals 15 residues. The CDR3 sequence: CASSWPPGQGRGYTF. CDR3 in DNA: TGTGCCAGCAGCTGGCCGCCGGGACAGGGCCGCGGCTACACCTTC.

This clonotype was seen a handful of times. This rearrangement joins TRBV6-5 to TRBJ2-3; D unclear. Germline assignment: CDR1 MNHEY and CDR2 SVGAGI. The CDR3 runs to 17 residues. Trimming took off 0 bases at V and 3 bases at J, with 16 bases between the two ends. The CDR3 DNA reads TGTGCCAGCAGTTACTCCCTACAGTGGGCTACGACAGATACGCAGTATTTT. The encoded protein is CASSYSLQWATTDTQYF.

This clonotype was observed many times. The chain combines TRBV7-2 with TRBJ1-1; a weak D match, TRBD1 (5 bases). Germline lookup yields CDR1 SGHTA and CDR2 FQGNSA. Trimming removed 0 bases at V and 5 bases at J, with 16 bases between. The CDR3 totals 16 residues. The CDR3: CASSLAGTPGGTEAFF. The CDR3 nucleotides read TGTGCCAGCAGCTTAGCAGGGACTCCCGGAGGAACTGAAGCTTTCTTT.

This rearrangement joins TRBV7-9 to TRBJ2-7; tentatively, D is TRBD2 (6 bases). The CDR3 length is 13 residues. Germline V gene lookup returns CDR1 SEHNR and CDR2 FQNEAQ (reference sequence). V dropped 2 bases and J dropped 5 bases, with 10 bases sitting between them. In DNA form, the CDR3 reads TGTGCCAGCAGCTTAAGGAGGGGACACGAGCAGTACTTC. This codes for CASSLRRGHEQYF.

A few counts support this clonotype. The chain has TRBV7-2 and TRBJ2-1, with 11 bases fitting TRBD1. Germline CDR1 SGHTA, CDR2 FQGNSA. Trimming at V came to 1 base and at J to 5 bases, leaving 7 bases not matched to a gene. The CDR3 extends over 17 amino acids. The CDR3 DNA sequence: TGTGCCAGCAGCTTAGTCGGGACAGGGGGAATCAACAATGAGCAGTTCTTC. Translation gives CASSLVGTGGINNEQFF.

This clonotype was recorded a few times. The chain carries TRBV4-1 and TRBJ2-3; D possibly matches TRBD1 or TRBD2 (5 bases each). The CDR3 length is 16 residues. The germline gives CDR1 MGHRA, CDR2 YSYEKL. Trimming took off 10 bases at V and 0 bases at J, with 20 bases between the two ends. The CDR3 region has the DNA TGCGCCACCACCGGGGACGGGTACTTCAGCACAGATACGCAGTATTTT. Protein product: CATTGDGYFSTDTQYF.

About this clonotype itself: A much larger clone differs by one base, so this may be a read error. J is TRBJ2-1 and V is TRBV20-1; D is unresolved. The length of the CDR3 is 14 residues. V was clipped by 6 bases and J by 0 bases, with 12 bases between them. CDR1 DFQATT and CDR2 SNEGSKA come from the germline V gene (reference sequence). The CDR3 sequence: CSASTCNSYNEQFF. DNA of the CDR3: TGCAGTGCCAGCACTTGCAACTCCTACAATGAGCAGTTCTTC.

The chain links TRBV7-3 to TRBJ2-5; D is possibly TRBD1 or TRBD2 (6 bases each). Germline CDR1 reads SGHTA; CDR2 reads FQGTGA. The germline V and J ends were trimmed by 5 bases and 4 bases, with 17 bases remaining between them. The CDR3 sequence is 15 residues long. For the CDR3, the DNA is TGTGCCAGCAGCCGAGGGGGGCTAGCAACAGAGACCCAGTACTTC. Translated: CASSRGGLATETQYF.

This clonotype was seen a handful of times. The CDR3 nucleotides are TGCGCCAGCAGCCATAGCAGGGGGAATACCTACGAGCAGTACGTC. This codes for CASSHSRGNTYEQYV. The V call is TRBV4-1, the J call TRBJ2-7; 7 bases fit TRBD1. Germline CDR1 and CDR2: MGHRA and YSYEKL. V lost 3 bases and J lost 2; bases outside the gene matches: 7. This CDR3 region has 15 residues.

At least ten counts were recorded for this clonotype. The rearrangement joins TRBV11-2 to TRBJ2-2; 8 bases line up with TRBD2. CDR1 is SGHAT, CDR2 FQNNGV, per germline. V shed 2 bases and J 4 bases; nucleotides not matched to a gene: 6. This CDR3 region has 16 residues. The CDR3 nucleotides are TGTGCCAGCAGCTTACTCCGGGGGGGCCGCACCGGGGAGCTGTTTTTT. Translation: CASSLLRGGRTGELFF.

The J gene is TRBJ1-4, the V gene TRBV7-2; D might be TRBD1 (5 bases). V was trimmed by 0 bases and J by 5 bases, leaving 10 bases between them. CDR1 and CDR2 from the germline V gene are SGHTA and FQGNSA. CDR3 length: 15 amino acids. In DNA form, the CDR3 reads TGTGCCAGCAGCTTAGCGTGGGGCCCCAATGAAAAACTGTTTTTT. This encodes CASSLAWGPNEKLFF.

The rearrangement joins TRBV4-1 to TRBJ1-5; D unclear. Germline V CDR1 and CDR2: MGHRA, YSYEKL. The CDR3 totals 14 residues. The V gene lost 3 bases and the J gene lost 7 bases, with 13 bases spanning the gap. The CDR3 DNA reads as TGCGCCAGCAGCCAGTCTCAAGGGATCCAGCCCCAGCATTTT. Amino acid sequence: CASSQSQGIQPQHF.

The gene calls are TRBV7-2 and TRBJ1-2; tentatively, D is TRBD1 (5 bases). The germline V gene encodes CDR1 SGHTA and CDR2 FQGNSA. The CDR3 is 13 residues long. Between the trimmed V and J ends, which lost 6 bases and 8 bases, there was a span of 16 bases. Here the CDR3 reads CASRRGTAGGYTF. CDR3 DNA sequence: TGTGCCAGCAGACGCGGGACCGCGGGGGGCTACACCTTC.

The chain recombines TRBV7-3 with TRBJ2-3, with D perhaps given as TRBD1 or TRBD2 (5 bases each). The ends were cut back, 4 bases at V and 6 bases at J, with 11 bases in the middle. There are 13 residues in the CDR3. Germline CDR1 reads SGHTA; CDR2 reads FQGTGA. The CDR3 DNA reads as TGTGCCAGCAGCTCGGGGCGAGGGGATACGCAGTATTTT. Amino acid sequence: CASSSGRGDTQYF.

The rearrangement links TRBV7-8 to TRBJ2-7; 7 bases fit TRBD1. V lost 5 bases, J lost 4 bases, and 8 bases stayed unmatched. The germline gives CDR1 SGHVS, CDR2 FQNEAQ. The CDR3 covers 14 residues. This chain's CDR3 is CASSSPTGPYEQYV. For the CDR3, the DNA is TGTGCCAGCAGCAGCCCGACAGGGCCTTACGAGCAGTACGTC.

In DNA form, the CDR3 reads TGTGCCACCAGTGACGGCCGACAGGGAGTTGCAGATACGCAGTATTTT. Protein product: CATSDGRQGVADTQYF. The genes are TRBV24-1 and TRBJ2-3; TRBD1 matches at 7 bases. The V and J ends lost 4 bases and 4 bases, in that order; junction bases with no gene match: 10. Per the germline V gene, CDR1 is KGHDR and CDR2 is SFDVKD. This CDR3 is 16 amino acids long.

This rearrangement joins TRBV6-2 or TRBV6-3 to TRBJ1-5; weak D call: TRBD1 (6 bases). CDR1 and CDR2 from the germline V gene are MNHEY and SVGEGT. Trimming removed 2 bases from V and 6 bases from J, with 20 bases in between. The CDR3 covers 17 residues. The chain's CDR3 is CASSYAKGTPGAQPQHF. The CDR3 nucleotides are TGTGCCAGCAGTTACGCCAAGGGGACTCCGGGGGCTCAGCCCCAGCATTTT.

The genes are TRBV24-1 and TRBJ1-1, with D perhaps matching TRBD1 (5 bases). Trimming pared 5 bases from V and 6 bases from J, leaving 15 bases between. This CDR3 contains 14 residues. CDR1 is KGHDR, CDR2 SFDVKD, per germline. CDR3 region: CATSGGDPYSEAFF. The CDR3 nucleotides are TGTGCCACCAGTGGAGGGGATCCATACTCTGAAGCTTTCTTT.

This clonotype was counted between two and nine times. This rearrangement joins TRBV5-4 to TRBJ1-4; D gene unclear. Trimming removed 4 bases at V and 3 bases at J, with 10 bases between. Germline values: CDR1 SGHNT, CDR2 YYREEE (reference sequence). This CDR3 is 14 amino acids long. This CDR3 reads CASSRDYANEKLFF. The CDR3 DNA is TGTGCCAGCAGCCGGGATTATGCTAATGAAAAACTGTTTTTT.

This clonotype came up a few times. The rearrangement uses TRBV11-2 and TRBJ2-5; the D gene could be TRBD1 or TRBD2 (6 bases each). From germline, CDR1 is SGHAT and CDR2 FQNNGV. CDR3 size: 15 residues. Trimming cost V 0 bases and J 6 bases, with 14 bases left between them. DNA of the CDR3: TGTGCCAGCAGCTTAGAATCGGGGGCCGGGAAGACCCAGTACTTC. Translation: CASSLESGAGKTQYF.

This clonotype turned up a few times. This chain joins TRBV7-6 and TRBJ2-1; 7 bases are a match to TRBD1. The V segment lost 5 bases and the J segment 6 bases; nucleotides outside the gene matches: 13. The CDR3 sequence is 16 residues long. Germline CDR1 is SGHVS and CDR2 is FNYEAQ. The CDR3 nucleotides are TGTGCCAGCAGCATGGAGACAGGGTGGTCTTCCAATGAGCAGTTCTTC. Its protein product is CASSMETGWSSNEQFF.